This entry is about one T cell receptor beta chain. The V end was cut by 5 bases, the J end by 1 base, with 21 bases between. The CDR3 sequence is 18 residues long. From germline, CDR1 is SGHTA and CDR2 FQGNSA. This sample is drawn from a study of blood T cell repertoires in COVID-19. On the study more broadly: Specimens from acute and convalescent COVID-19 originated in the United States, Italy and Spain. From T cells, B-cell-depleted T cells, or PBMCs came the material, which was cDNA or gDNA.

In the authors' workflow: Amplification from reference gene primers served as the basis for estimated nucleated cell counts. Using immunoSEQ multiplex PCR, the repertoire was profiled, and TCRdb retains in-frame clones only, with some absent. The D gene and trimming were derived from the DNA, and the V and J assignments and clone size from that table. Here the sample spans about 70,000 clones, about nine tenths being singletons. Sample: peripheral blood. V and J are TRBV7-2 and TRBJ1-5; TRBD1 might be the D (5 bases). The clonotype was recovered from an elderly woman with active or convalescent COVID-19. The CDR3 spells CASSPPAGGNVSNQPQHF. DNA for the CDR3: TGTGCCAGCAGCCCCCCGGCCGGGGGGAATGTGAGCAATCAGCCCCAGCATTTT.